Presented here are 20 T cell receptor beta chains from one specimen sequenced in a study of cytomegalovirus exposure and HLA in healthy donors. Both 60 Vbeta primers and 13 Jbeta primers went into the PCR. Method: immunoSEQ multiplex PCR; TCRdb's copy keeps in-frame clones and lacks some. The sample yields some 110,000 clones, just under 70% seen once. The sequenced material came from PBMCs. The receptor source for this set is a man aged 25-40 years in good health and CMV-seropositive.

The chain is built from TRBV5-5 and TRBJ2-6; D is uncertain. This CDR3 contains 13 residues. V gave up 1 base and J gave up 4 bases, with 3 bases separating them. The germline CDR1 and CDR2 sequences are SGHKS and YYEKEE (reference sequence). The CDR3 DNA is TGTGCCAGCAGCTTGAGCGGGGCCAACGTCCTGACTTTC. Its translation is CASSLSGANVLTF.

This clone was seen more than once but under ten times. V gene TRBV19 combines with J gene TRBJ1-5; the match to TRBD1 covers 8 bases. The V gene's germline CDR1 is LNHDA and CDR2 SQIVND (reference sequence). The junction had 6 bases not matched to a gene; V was cut back by 5 bases and J by 3 bases. The CDR3 has 15 amino acids. DNA of the CDR3: TGTGCCAGTAGTTCGGACAGGGCTTTCAATCAGCCCCAGCATTTT. Translating it yields CASSSDRAFNQPQHF.

The table lists this clone with a count of one. This chain links TRBV4-1 with TRBJ2-7; perhaps TRBD1 as D (5 bases). The CDR3 extends over 17 amino acids. V was pared by 1 base and J by 6 bases, with 22 bases between. CDR1 MGHRA and CDR2 YSYEKL come from the germline V gene. CDR3 bases: TGCGCCAGCAGCCAAGGAATTTTCGGGCGGACACGTGGCGAGCAGTACTTC. Amino acid sequence: CASSQGIFGRTRGEQYF.

The V and J genes are TRBV7-8 and TRBJ2-3; 9 bases align to TRBD2. Germline V gives CDR1 SGHVS, CDR2 FQNEAQ. The CDR3 runs 18 residues. Unmatched junction bases numbered 11, after V lost 4 bases and J lost 0 bases. CDR3 sequence: CASSSLTSGYHSTDTQYF. CDR3 nucleotide sequence: TGTGCCAGCAGCTCTCTGACTAGCGGATATCATAGCACAGATACGCAGTATTTT. Full variable domain (missing parts from reference TRBV7-8 and TRBJ2-3): GAGVSQSPRYKVAKRGQDVALRCDPISGHVSLFWYQQALGQGPEFLTYFQNEAQLDKSGLPSDRFFAERPEGSVSTLKIQRTQQEDSAVYLCASSSLTSGYHSTDTQYFGPGTRLTVL.

Only one count was recorded for this clone. This rearrangement joins TRBV29-1 to TRBJ2-7; 8 nucleotides line up with TRBD1. This CDR3 has 13 amino acids. Germline values: CDR1 SQVTM, CDR2 ANQGSEA. The trim removed 4 bases at V and 3 bases at J, leaving 5 bases unmatched. CDR3 sequence: CSVAGTGNYEQYF. The CDR3 DNA reads TGCAGCGTTGCCGGGACAGGAAACTACGAGCAGTACTTC.

V and J are TRBV18 and TRBJ1-2; D remains unclear. With 1 base removed from V and 0 bases from J, the gap between germline ends came to 9 bases. CDR1 is KGHSH, CDR2 LQKENI, per germline. The CDR3 has 15 residues. The DNA for the CDR3 is TGTGCCAGCTCACCACAACTCATGTCTAACTATGGCTACACCTTC. Its protein product is CASSPQLMSNYGYTF.

The chain joins TRBV5-6 to TRBJ1-2, with TRBD1 matching over 11 bases. After removal of 4 bases from V and 6 bases from J, the junction contained 14 bases not matched to a gene. This CDR3 contains 17 residues. Per germline, CDR1 SGHDT and CDR2 YYEEEE. The CDR3 protein is CASSRLGQGAQYNGYTF. As DNA, the CDR3 is TGTGCCAGCAGCCGCCTCGGACAGGGGGCGCAATATAATGGCTACACCTTC.

The rearrangement links TRBV25-1 to TRBJ1-2, with 7 positions matching TRBD1. Germline loops: CDR1 MGHDK, CDR2 SYGVNS. With V trimmed by 4 bases and J by 8 bases, 10 bases remained unmatched. The CDR3 length is 14 residues. The CDR3 coding sequence is TGTGCCAGCAGTGGAGACAGGGAGGTGGACGGCTACACCTTC. As protein: CASSGDREVDGYTF.

The rearrangement joins TRBV5-1 to TRBJ2-3, with 9 bases lining up with TRBD2. Germline-derived CDR1 and CDR2 are SGHRS and YFSETQ. This CDR3 region has 15 residues. V was clipped by 4 bases and J by 1 base; unmatched bases: 4. The CDR3 region is CASSPERGGTDTQYF. The DNA for the CDR3 is TGCGCCAGCAGCCCGGAGCGGGGGGGCACAGATACGCAGTATTTT.

This sequence joins TRBV19 and TRBJ1-5, with D possibly TRBD1 on 5 matching bases. The V gene lost 8 bases and the J gene lost 0 bases, with 17 bases spanning the gap. CDR3 length: 16 residues. Germline CDR1 reads LNHDA; CDR2 reads SQIVND (reference sequence). The CDR3 DNA is TGTGCCAGTCAAGTGGGACTTTTGGATAGCAATCAGCCCCAGCATTTT. Translated: CASQVGLLDSNQPQHF.

The chain couples TRBV5-4 to TRBJ1-1, with TRBD1 identical over 7 bases. Germline CDR1 reads SGHNT; CDR2 reads YYREEE (reference sequence). CDR3 length equals 16 residues. Trimming took 4 bases from V and 0 from J; bases not matched to a gene: 9. The CDR3 DNA follows: TGTGCCAGCAGCCCGCGGACAGGCCAATTGAACACTGAAGCTTTCTTT. Translating it yields CASSPRTGQLNTEAFF. The full variable domain, with the rest looked up from reference TRBV5-4 and TRBJ1-1, is ETGVTQSPTHLIKTRGQQVTLRCSSQSGHNTVSWYQQALGQGPQFIFQYYREEENGRGNFPPRFSGLQFPNYSSELNVNALELDDSALYLCASSPRTGQLNTEAFFGQGTRLTVV.

The rearrangement links TRBV13 to TRBJ1-1, with 9 bases aligning to TRBD1. The CDR3 spans 15 residues. Looked up from germline, CDR1 is PRHDT and CDR2 is FYEKMQ (reference sequence). V lost 5 bases and J lost 1; bases outside the gene matches: 5. The CDR3 DNA reads as TGTGCCAGCAGCAGGGGACAGGGAACGAACACTGAAGCTTTCTTT. Translating gives CASSRGQGTNTEAFF.

The chain employs TRBV2 and TRBJ2-3; TRBD2 matches at 7 bases. The CDR3 has 16 residues. Germline loops: CDR1 SNHLY, CDR2 FYNNEI. Trimming cost V 1 base and J 4 bases; bases outside gene matches: 8. The CDR3 nucleotides read TGTGCCAGCAGTGAAGTGGGCGGGAGAGGTGCAGATACGCAGTATTTT. It specifies CASSEVGGRGADTQYF.

This rearrangement joins TRBV9 to TRBJ1-4; TRBD1 might be the D (6 bases). Trimming removed 7 bases from V and 7 bases from J, with 17 bases in between. CDR1 is SGDLS and CDR2 is YYNGEE in the germline V gene. The CDR3 length is 14 residues. CDR3 amino acids: CASAPGGDGEKLFF. DNA for the CDR3: TGTGCCAGCGCCCCGGGGGGCGATGGTGAAAAACTGTTTTTT.

This rearrangement joins TRBV19 to TRBJ1-2, with D tentatively TRBD1 (5 bases). Germline assignment: CDR1 LNHDA and CDR2 SQIVND (reference sequence). V was trimmed by 9 bases and J by 5 bases, leaving 10 bases between them. This CDR3 has 11 amino acids. The CDR3 coding sequence is TGTGCCAGCACCGACAGATATGGCTACACCTTC. It encodes CASTDRYGYTF.

The rearrangement uses TRBV9 and TRBJ2-1; D might be TRBD2 (6 bases). V was cut by 0 bases and J by 4 bases, with 14 bases left in between. Germline CDR1 SGDLS, CDR2 YYNGEE. CDR3 length equals 16 residues. Here the CDR3 DNA reads TGTGCCAGCAGCGTAGGAGTCGGGACTCAATACAATGAGCAGTTCTTC. Its translation is CASSVGVGTQYNEQFF.

The gene calls are TRBV4-1 and TRBJ1-1, with no clear D. The CDR3 has 14 residues. CDR1 and CDR2 (germline): MGHRA, YSYEKL. The V and J ends lost 4 bases and 5 bases respectively, with 14 bases between them. CDR3 loop: CASSPPYLETEAFF. The DNA of the CDR3 is TGCGCCAGCAGCCCACCGTACCTTGAGACTGAAGCTTTCTTT.

This clone was counted between two and nine times. This sequence joins TRBV5-6 and TRBJ1-6, with D possibly matching TRBD1 (6 bases). CDR3 length: 16 residues. V was clipped by 1 base and J by 9 bases, with 17 bases between them. CDR1 and CDR2 from the germline V gene are SGHDT and YYEEEE. CDR3 nucleotides: TGTGCCAGCAGCTTGTCTTTGGGGGCGCAGGGTTCACCCCTCCACTTT. Protein sequence: CASSLSLGAQGSPLHF. Looking up the rest from reference TRBV5-6 and TRBJ1-6 gives the full variable domain: DAGVTQSPTHLIKTRGQQVTLRCSPKSGHDTVSWYQQALGQGPQFIFQYYEEEERQRGNFPDRFSGHQFPNYSSELNVNALLLGDSALYLCASSLSLGAQGSPLHFGNGTRLTVT.

This rearrangement joins TRBV7-2 to TRBJ1-5; 8 bases match TRBD1. The CDR3 is made up of 18 amino acids. J was trimmed by 5 bases and V by 3 bases; bases with no gene match: 15. The V gene's germline CDR1 is SGHTA and CDR2 FQGNSA. The CDR3 is CASSFFNSGQGRHQPQHF. The CDR3, as DNA: TGTGCCAGCAGCTTCTTCAATTCTGGACAGGGTCGCCATCAGCCCCAGCATTTT.

Concerning this clone itself: Relative to the germline gene, one junction end is altered; a read error may explain this. Other DNA sequences within the sample encode an identical CDR3. V gene TRBV6-5 combines with J gene TRBJ2-5; 7 bases agree with TRBD2. The CDR3 covers 15 residues. Looked up from germline, CDR1 is MNHEY and CDR2 is SVGAGI. CDR3: CASSLRARGQETQYF. The CDR3 DNA sequence: TGCGCCAGCAGCCTCCGCGCGCGGGGGCAAGAGACCCAGTACTTC.